Listed here are 15 T cell receptor beta chains from one sample, sequenced in a study of shared clonotypes between healthy human individuals. TCRdb keeps only in-frame clones here, not all; method: immunoSEQ multiplex PCR. The sample includes hundreds of thousands of clones, approximately 79% of them seen just once. The sequencing input was memory CD4+ T cells sorted from blood. Specified subset: CD45RA-negative fraction. Receptor source: a woman in her 30s in good health.

Comment on this clone: The sample contains more than one DNA sequence encoding this CDR3. The CDR3 sequence: CATSRDYQPQHF. The CDR3, as DNA: TGTGCCACCAGCAGAGATTATCAGCCCCAGCATTTT. J is TRBJ1-5 and V is TRBV15; D gene uncertain. The V and J ends lost 0 bases and 5 bases respectively, with 2 bases between them. The CDR3 totals 12 residues. Germline CDR1 and CDR2: LNHNV and YYDKDF (reference sequence).

This clone came up a few times. The rearrangement links TRBV28 to TRBJ2-7; D is unclear. CDR1 is MDHEN and CDR2 is SYDVKM in the germline V gene. The CDR3 length is 14 residues. Trimming shortened V by 3 bases and J by 1 base, and 10 bases separated the two germline ends. This CDR3 is CASSFPDGSYEQYF. The CDR3 DNA reads as TGTGCCAGCAGTTTCCCGGACGGTTCCTACGAGCAGTACTTC. Complete variable domain (other parts from reference TRBV28 and TRBJ2-7): DVKVTQSSRYLVKRTGEKVFLECVQDMDHENMFWYRQDPGLGLRLIYFSYDVKMKEKGDIPEGYSVSREKKERFSLILESASTNQTSMYLCASSFPDGSYEQYFGPGTRLTVT.

The V gene is TRBV27, the J gene TRBJ2-2, with D uncertain. The CDR3 sequence is 15 residues long. The ends were cut back, 2 bases at V and 7 bases at J, with 14 bases in the middle. Germline CDR1 MNHEY, CDR2 SMNVEV (reference sequence). The CDR3 DNA follows: TGTGCCAGCAGTTTAGGGATGGCCGTTGGCGGGGAGCTGTTTTTT. This encodes CASSLGMAVGGELFF.

This chain joins TRBV2 and TRBJ1-1, with D perhaps matching TRBD1 (5 bases). Germline CDR1 is SNHLY and CDR2 is FYNNEI. The CDR3 loop spans 12 amino acids. With 6 bases removed from V and 2 bases from J, the gap between germline ends came to 7 bases. This CDR3 reads CASRDTNTEAFF. For the CDR3, the DNA is TGTGCCAGCAGGGACACAAACACTGAAGCTTTCTTT.

The rearrangement joins TRBV10-1 to TRBJ2-7, with 8 bases aligning to TRBD1. The V gene end was trimmed by 6 bases and the J gene end by 5 bases; junction bases not matched to a gene: 9. This CDR3 is built from 14 residues. The germline V gene encodes CDR1 WNHNN and CDR2 SYGVQD (reference sequence). This chain's CDR3 is CASSTGQAVDEQYF. Written as DNA, the CDR3 is TGCGCCAGCAGCACGGGACAGGCGGTGGACGAGCAGTACTTC.

The V call is TRBV5-1, the J call TRBJ2-6; the D gene is possibly TRBD1 (5 bases). The CDR3 has 16 residues. Germline CDR1 SGHRS, CDR2 YFSETQ. V lost 1 base to trimming and J lost 0 bases, with 8 bases between them. CDR3: CASSLTGVSGANVLTF. CDR3 DNA sequence: TGCGCCAGCAGCTTGACAGGAGTCTCTGGGGCCAACGTCCTGACTTTC.

This clone was found many times. The chain combines TRBV11-3 with TRBJ2-1; 8 nucleotides match TRBD1. The V gene end was trimmed by 5 bases and the J gene end by 6 bases; junction bases not matched to a gene: 3. Germline V CDR1 and CDR2: SGHNT, YENEEA. The CDR3 extends over 13 amino acids. The CDR3 bases are TGTGCCAGCAGCCTAGGGACAGGCAATGAGCAGTTCTTC. Residues: CASSLGTGNEQFF.

The chain is built from TRBV18 and TRBJ2-7; perhaps D is TRBD1 or TRBD2 (5 bases each). Trimming took 3 bases from V and 6 from J, leaving 15 bases between them. Germline lookup yields CDR1 KGHSH and CDR2 LQKENI. This CDR3 spans 14 amino acids. The CDR3 region is CASSPLSDGAEQYF. In nucleotides, the CDR3 is TGTGCCAGCTCACCGCTTTCGGACGGGGCCGAGCAGTACTTC.

This clone was observed many times. The V gene is TRBV13, the J gene TRBJ2-1; possibly TRBD2 for D (5 bases). Germline CDR1 and CDR2: PRHDT and FYEKMQ (reference sequence). The V gene lost 3 bases and the J gene lost 2 bases, with 14 bases spanning the gap. The CDR3 runs 16 residues. The CDR3 DNA sequence: TGTGCCAGCAGCTTTTTTGGTGGGAGCCCCTACAATGAGCAGTTCTTC. The encoded protein is CASSFFGGSPYNEQFF.

The chain is built from TRBV19 and TRBJ2-2; the D call may be TRBD1 or TRBD2 (6 bases each). V was shortened by 6 bases and J by 3 bases, with 20 bases between the two germline ends. This CDR3 has 17 residues. Germline CDR1 and CDR2: LNHDA and SQIVND (reference sequence). The CDR3 coding sequence is TGTGCCAGTAGGACTGGGTGGGCAGGGGAGGACACCGGGGAGCTGTTTTTT. It yields the protein CASRTGWAGEDTGELFF. Complete variable domain (other parts from reference TRBV19 and TRBJ2-2): DGGITQSPKYLFRKEGQNVTLSCEQNLNHDAMYWYRQDPGQGLRLIYYSQIVNDFQKGDIAEGYSVSREKKESFPLTVTSAQKNPTAFYLCASRTGWAGEDTGELFFGEGSRLTVL.

J is TRBJ1-1 and V is TRBV5-1; D uncertain. V lost 4 bases to trimming and J lost 1 base, with 11 bases between them. Germline assignment: CDR1 SGHRS and CDR2 YFSETQ. This CDR3 region has 14 residues. The CDR3, as DNA: TGCGCCAGCAGCGCCGCGACGCCGAACACTGAAGCTTTCTTT. Amino acids: CASSAATPNTEAFF.

In the case of this clone: The sample has other DNA sequences that encode this CDR3 too. The chain is built from TRBV5-1 and TRBJ2-2; 11 bases fit TRBD2. The V gene end was trimmed by 3 bases and the J gene end by 0 bases; junction bases not matched to a gene: 1. Germline-derived CDR1 and CDR2 are SGHRS and YFSETQ. This CDR3 is 16 amino acids long. The CDR3 coding sequence is TGCGCCAGCAGCTCGACTAGCGGGACGAACACCGGGGAGCTGTTTTTT. Amino acids: CASSSTSGTNTGELFF.

The J gene is TRBJ2-2, the V gene TRBV18; unclear D gene. CDR3 length: 15 residues. The V gene's germline CDR1 is KGHSH and CDR2 LQKENI. V was pared by 5 bases and J by 4 bases, with 14 bases between. The CDR3 sequence is CASSARTDPTGELFF. Here the CDR3 DNA reads TGTGCCAGCTCAGCTAGAACGGACCCCACCGGGGAGCTGTTTTTT.

A remark on this clone: The junction does not match germline at one end; this may be a read error. The sample holds other DNA sequences that translate to the same CDR3. This chain links TRBV7-2 with TRBJ2-7; the match to TRBD1 covers 8 bases. CDR3 length equals 15 residues. Per the germline V gene, CDR1 is SGHTA and CDR2 is FQGNSA. CDR3 loop: CASSLGQGGGYEQYF. As DNA, the CDR3 is TGTGCCAGCAGTTTAGGACAGGGTGGAGGCTACGAGCAGTACTTC. Combining the CDR3 with reference TRBV7-2 and TRBJ2-7 gives the whole variable domain GAGVSQSPSNKVTEKGKDVELRCDPISGHTALYWYRQSLGQGLEFLIYFQGNSAPDKSGLPSDRFSAERTGGSVSTLTIQRTQQEDSAVYLCASSLGQGGGYEQYFGPGTRLTVT.

Notes on this clone: Within the sample, other DNA sequences also encode this same CDR3. The chain carries TRBV11-2 and TRBJ2-1; D remains unclear. Looked up from germline, CDR1 is SGHAT and CDR2 is FQNNGV. V lost 1 base, J lost 4 bases, and 5 bases lay in between. This CDR3 has 13 residues. As DNA, the CDR3 is TGTGCCAGCAGCTTAGCGACATACAATGAGCAGTTCTTC. Translating it yields CASSLATYNEQFF.